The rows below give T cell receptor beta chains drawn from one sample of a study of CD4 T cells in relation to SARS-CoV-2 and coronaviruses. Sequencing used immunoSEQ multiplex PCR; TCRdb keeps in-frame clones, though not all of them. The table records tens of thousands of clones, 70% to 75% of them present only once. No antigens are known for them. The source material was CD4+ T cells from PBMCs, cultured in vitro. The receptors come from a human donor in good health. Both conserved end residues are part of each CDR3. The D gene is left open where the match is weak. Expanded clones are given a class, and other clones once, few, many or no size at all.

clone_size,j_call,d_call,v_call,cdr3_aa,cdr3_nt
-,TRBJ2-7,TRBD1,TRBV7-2,CASSKNKLPGTGTYEQYF,TGTGCCAGCAGCAAGAATAAACTCCCCGGGACAGGGACCTACGAGCAGTACTTC
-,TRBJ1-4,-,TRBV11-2,CASSPQVANEKLFF,TGTGCCAGCAGCCCCCAGGTTGCTAATGAAAAACTGTTTTTT
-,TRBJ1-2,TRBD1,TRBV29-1,CSGGQGSNYGYTF,TGCAGCGGTGGACAGGGGTCGAACTATGGCTACACCTTC
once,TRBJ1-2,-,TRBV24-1,CATSDSGGLGYGYTF,TGTGCCACCAGTGATTCTGGGGGGCTTGGCTATGGCTACACCTTC
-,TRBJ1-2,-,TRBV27,CASSPDSIPAGYTF,TGTGCCAGCAGTCCGGACAGTATCCCTGCCGGCTACACCTTC
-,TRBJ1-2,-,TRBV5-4,CASSLEGYGYTF,TGTGCCAGCAGCTTGGAGGGGTACGGCTACACCTTC
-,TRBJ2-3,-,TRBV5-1,CASSWTVGTDTQYF,TGCGCCAGCAGCTGGACAGTGGGCACAGATACGCAGTATTTT
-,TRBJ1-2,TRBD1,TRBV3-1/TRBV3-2,CASSPLTGGDYGYTF,TGTGCCAGCAGCCCCTTGACAGGGGGCGACTATGGCTACACCTTC
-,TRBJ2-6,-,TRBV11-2,CASSSLRQGTGANVLTF,TGTGCCAGCAGCTCCTTGCGGCAAGGCACTGGGGCCAACGTCCTGACTTTC
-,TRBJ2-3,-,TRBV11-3,CASSVGGPSDTQYF,TGTGCCAGCAGCGTAGGAGGGCCCTCTGATACGCAGTATTTT
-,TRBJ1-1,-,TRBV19,CASSENTEAFF,TGTGCCAGTAGCGAGAACACTGAAGCTTTCTTT
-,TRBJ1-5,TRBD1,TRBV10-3,CAISDPSGTGDQPQHF,TGTGCCATCAGTGACCCCTCCGGGACAGGGGATCAGCCCCAGCATTTT
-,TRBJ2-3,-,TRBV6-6,CASSNGVTGDTQYF,TGTGCCAGCAGCAACGGGGTCACAGGAGATACGCAGTATTTT
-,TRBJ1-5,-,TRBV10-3,CAISESTQGFPDQPQHF,TGTGCCATCAGTGAGTCAACACAGGGTTTTCCGGATCAGCCCCAGCATTTT
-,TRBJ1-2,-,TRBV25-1,CAASRYYGYTF,TGTGCCGCTAGCAGATACTATGGCTACACCTTC
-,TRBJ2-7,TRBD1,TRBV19,CASSIYPGQQAVRQYF,TGTGCCAGTAGTATCTACCCGGGACAGCAAGCGGTGAGGCAGTACTTC
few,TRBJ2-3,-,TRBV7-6,CASSLDIQTDTQYF,TGTGCCAGCAGCTTAGATATCCAAACAGATACGCAGTATTTT
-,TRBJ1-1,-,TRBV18,CASSPQSGNEAFF,TGTGCCAGCTCACCTCAATCGGGGAATGAAGCTTTCTTT
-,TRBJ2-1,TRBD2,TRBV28,CASSLQGLAYYNEQFF,TGTGCCAGCAGTCTCCAGGGACTAGCGTACTACAATGAGCAGTTCTTC
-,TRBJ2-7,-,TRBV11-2,CASSSLRTQLREQYF,TGTGCCAGCAGCTCATTAAGGACTCAGCTACGCGAGCAGTACTTC
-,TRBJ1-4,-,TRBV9,CASSAGAHPTNEKLFF,TGTGCCAGCAGCGCCGGGGCTCACCCAACTAATGAAAAACTGTTTTTT
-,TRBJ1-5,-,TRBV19,CASSIYNQPQHF,TGTGCCAGTAGTATTTATAATCAGCCCCAGCATTTT
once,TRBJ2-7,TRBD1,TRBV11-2,CASSQLQNRGPYEQYF,TGTGCCAGCAGCCAACTACAGAACAGGGGCCCCTACGAGCAGTACTTC
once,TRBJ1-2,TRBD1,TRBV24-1,CATSEGTGGVDGYTF,TGTGCCACCAGTGAAGGGACAGGGGGCGTGGATGGCTACACCTTC
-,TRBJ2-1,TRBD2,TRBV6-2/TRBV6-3,CASSHQLAGREQFF,TGTGCCAGCAGTCATCAACTAGCGGGACGTGAGCAGTTCTTC
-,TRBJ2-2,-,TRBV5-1,CASSLAGPGELFF,TGCGCCAGCAGCTTGGCCGGGCCCGGGGAGCTGTTTTTT
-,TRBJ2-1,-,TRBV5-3,CARSLVRSARSSYNEQFF,TGTGCCAGAAGCTTGGTAAGGAGCGCACGGAGCTCCTACAATGAGCAGTTCTTC
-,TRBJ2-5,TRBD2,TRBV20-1,CSASLAGAETQYF,TGCAGTGCTAGTCTGGCGGGAGCGGAGACCCAGTACTTC
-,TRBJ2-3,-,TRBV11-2,CASSPGRTDTQYF,TGTGCCAGCAGCCCCGGGAGAACAGATACGCAGTATTTT
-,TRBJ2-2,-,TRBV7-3,CASGRVRSGELFF,TGTGCCAGCGGCAGGGTTAGGTCCGGGGAGCTGTTTTTT
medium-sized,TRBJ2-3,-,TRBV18,CASSPDYLSTDTQYF,TGTGCCAGCTCACCAGATTACCTTAGCACAGATACGCAGTATTTT
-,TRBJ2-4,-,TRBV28,CASSFGGLKDIQYF,TGTGCCAGCAGTTTTGGGGGTTTGAAAGACATTCAGTACTTC
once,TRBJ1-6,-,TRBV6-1,CASSGGDWGSYNSPLHF,TGTGCCAGCAGTGGGGGGGATTGGGGCTCCTATAATTCACCCCTCCACTTT
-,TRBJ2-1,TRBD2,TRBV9,CASSAGLAGGNEQFF,TGTGCCAGCAGCGCGGGACTAGCGGGAGGTAATGAGCAGTTCTTC
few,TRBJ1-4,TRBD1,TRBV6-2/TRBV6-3,CASSYVLGDRELNEKLFF,TGTGCCAGCAGTTACGTCTTGGGTGACAGGGAGTTAAATGAAAAACTGTTTTTT
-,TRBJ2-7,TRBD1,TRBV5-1,CASSSGTGDPYF,TGCGCCAGCAGCTCGGGGACAGGGGATCCGTACTTC
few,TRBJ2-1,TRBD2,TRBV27,CARTGLAHNEQFF,TGTGCCAGAACGGGACTAGCGCACAATGAGCAGTTCTTC
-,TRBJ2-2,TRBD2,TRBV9,CASSVSGTTNTGELFF,TGTGCCAGCAGCGTTTCCGGGACTACGAACACCGGGGAGCTGTTTTTT
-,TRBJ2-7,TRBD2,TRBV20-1,CSASGREAYEQYF,TGCAGTGCTAGTGGGCGGGAGGCCTACGAGCAGTACTTC
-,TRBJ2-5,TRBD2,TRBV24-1,CATSDQRKAGGAETQYF,TGTGCCACCAGTGACCAACGTAAGGCGGGAGGGGCGGAGACCCAGTACTTC
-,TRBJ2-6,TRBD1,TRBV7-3,CASSLTTGTGRSGANVLTF,TGTGCCAGCAGCTTAACAACCGGGACAGGGCGCTCTGGGGCCAACGTCCTGACTTTC
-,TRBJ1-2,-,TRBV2,CASREDTGPNYGYTF,TGTGCCAGCAGGGAAGACACAGGCCCCAACTATGGCTACACCTTC
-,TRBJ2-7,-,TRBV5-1,CASSFTGEEQYF,TGCGCCAGCAGCTTTACAGGTGAAGAGCAGTACTTC
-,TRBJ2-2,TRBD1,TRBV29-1,CSVDRGNTGELFF,TGCAGCGTGGACAGGGGGAACACCGGGGAGCTGTTTTTT
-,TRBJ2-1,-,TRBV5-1,CASSLEGDLPFF,TGCGCCAGCAGCTTGGAGGGAGATCTCCCGTTCTTC
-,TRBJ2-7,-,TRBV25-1,CASSEGGEAGPSYEQYF,TGTGCCAGCAGTGAAGGGGGTGAAGCGGGTCCCTCCTACGAGCAGTACTTC
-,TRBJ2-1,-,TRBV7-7,CASSLGLGGEQFF,TGTGCCAGCAGCTTAGGGCTGGGAGGCGAGCAGTTCTTC
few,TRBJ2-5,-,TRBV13,CASSLNKETQYF,TGTGCCAGCAGCTTAAACAAGGAGACCCAGTACTTC
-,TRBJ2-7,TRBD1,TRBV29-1,CSVEDRFGTVPYEQYF,TGCAGCGTTGAAGATCGGTTTGGGACAGTACCCTACGAGCAGTACTTC
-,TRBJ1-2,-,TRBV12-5,CASGPSERVRGGYTF,TGTGCTAGTGGTCCCTCCGAACGGGTTCGCGGAGGCTACACCTTC
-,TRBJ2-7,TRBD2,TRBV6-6,CASSQTSGSYEQYF,TGTGCCAGCAGCCAAACTAGCGGGAGTTACGAGCAGTACTTC
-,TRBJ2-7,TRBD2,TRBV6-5,CASSYGLAGGYEQYF,TGTGCCAGCAGTTACGGGCTAGCGGGGGGTTACGAGCAGTACTTC
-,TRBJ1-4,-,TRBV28,CASSLQGGRREKLFF,TGTGCCAGCAGTTTACAAGGCGGGAGGCGGGAAAAACTGTTTTTT
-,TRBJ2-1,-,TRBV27,CASYTSYNEQFF,TGTGCCAGCTACACCTCCTACAATGAGCAGTTCTTC
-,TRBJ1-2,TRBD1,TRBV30,CAWRGQGDNYGYTF,TGTGCCTGGAGAGGACAGGGGGATAACTATGGCTACACCTTC
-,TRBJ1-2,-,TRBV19,CASSLQDRNYGYTF,TGTGCCAGTAGCCTACAGGACAGAAACTATGGCTACACCTTC
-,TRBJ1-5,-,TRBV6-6,CASSSIQNQPQHF,TGTGCCAGCAGTTCCATACAGAATCAGCCCCAGCATTTT